This entry is about one TCR beta chain. This specimen belongs to a study of cytomegalovirus exposure and HLA in healthy donors. Sequencing used immunoSEQ multiplex PCR; TCRdb keeps in-frame clones, though not all of them. This sample has 150,000 to 200,000 clones, with about 81% found just once. The CDR3 contains 14 residues. After removal of 4 bases from V and 2 bases from J, the junction contained 5 bases not matched to a gene. The germline gives CDR1 LNHDA, CDR2 SQIVND (reference sequence). The receptor's source is a woman aged 25 to 39 in good health and CMV-seronegative. Sequenced input: PBMCs. The V gene is TRBV19, the J gene TRBJ2-7; 7 bases are shared with TRBD1. The CDR3 is CASSNRGAPYEQYF. DNA of the CDR3: TGTGCCAGTAGTAACAGGGGTGCCCCCTACGAGCAGTACTTC.